A selection of T cell receptor beta chains follows, all from one sample in a study of breast tumors, draining lymph nodes, adjacent tissues. TCRdb used MiXCR to reprocess the multiplex PCR reads, holding one entry per CDR3 protein. The table records 45,000 or so distinct CDR3 sequences, 23% of them present only once. Specimen: breast tumor tissue. The source of these receptors is a female donor with breast cancer. Some clones in this sample may be carry-over from other donors' samples. The CDR3 runs from the conserved cysteine through the conserved F or W. The D gene is left open where the match is weak. Rows give clone size only sometimes, using once, few, many, or a class for an expanded clone.

D	V	size	J	CDR3	DNA
NA	TRBV6-6	many	TRBJ2-6	CASSYKRKGSGANVLTF	TGTGCCAGCAGTTACAAGAGGAAGGGGTCCGGGGCCAACGTCCTGACTTTC
NA	TRBV5-1	many	TRBJ2-3	CASRLLGRTDTQYF	TGCGCCAGCCGCCTTCTGGGCCGCACAGATACGCAGTATTTT
NA	TRBV3-1	NA	TRBJ2-3	CASSQEGGGSGTDTQYF	TGTGCCAGCAGCCAAGAAGGTGGGGGCAGCGGCACAGATACGCAGTATTTT
TRBD2	TRBV7-8	NA	TRBJ2-5	CASGGRGIQYF	TGCGCCAGCGGGGGCCGGGGGATCCAGTACTTC
TRBD1	TRBV29-1	NA	TRBJ1-2	CSVRYRTGTNYGYTF	TGCAGCGTGAGGTACCGGACAGGGACTAACTATGGCTACACCTTC
TRBD2	TRBV12-3/TRBV12-4	few	TRBJ2-2	CASSFSPGTMNTGELFF	TGTGCCAGCAGTTTTTCGCCCGGGACTATGAACACCGGGGAGCTGTTTTTT
TRBD1	TRBV3-1	many	TRBJ1-2	CASSQSGTGGTYTF	TGTGCCAGCAGCCAGTCCGGGACAGGGGGCACCTACACCTTC
NA	TRBV12-3/TRBV12-4	NA	TRBJ2-1	CASSLGGSTSNEQFF	TGTGCCAGCAGTTTAGGGGGGTCGACTAGTAATGAGCAGTTCTTC
NA	TRBV7-9	many	TRBJ1-6	CASSSGAYNSPLHF	TGTGCCAGCAGCTCCGGGGCCTATAATTCACCCCTCCACTTT
NA	TRBV11-2	many	TRBJ2-3	CASSLTVRRRSDTQYF	TGTGCCAGCAGCTTAACAGTTCGCAGGCGGTCAGATACGCAGTATTTT
NA	TRBV5-1	many	TRBJ2-1	CASSLDGTSYNEQFF	TGCGCCAGCAGCTTGGATGGGACCTCCTACAATGAGCAGTTCTTC
NA	TRBV2	many	TRBJ1-2	CASSEVGEGRTGYGYTF	TGTGCCAGCAGTGAAGTCGGGGAGGGGCGAACTGGGTATGGCTACACCTTC
NA	TRBV28	few	TRBJ1-6	CASSLGGGDSPLHF	TGTGCCAGCAGTTTAGGGGGAGGGGATTCACCCCTCCACTTT
NA	TRBV14	many	TRBJ2-7	CASSTSGRLTYPYEQYF	TGTGCCAGCAGCACAAGCGGGCGCTTAACTTACCCCTACGAGCAGTACTTC
NA	TRBV5-4	once	TRBJ1-1	CASSLESREAFF	TGTGCCAGCAGCTTGGAATCCAGGGAAGCTTTCTTT
NA	TRBV7-2	NA	TRBJ2-5	CASSNSGTQYF	TGTGCCAGCAGCAATAGCGGGACCCAGTACTTC
NA	TRBV2	many	TRBJ2-1	CASKGSNPYNEQFF	TGTGCCAGCAAGGGCTCAAATCCCTACAATGAGCAGTTCTTC
NA	TRBV2	NA	TRBJ2-7	CASTPETTVGEQYF	TGTGCCAGCACTCCCGAGACAACCGTTGGCGAGCAGTACTTC
NA	TRBV30	many	TRBJ2-7	CAWSLGPRMVEQYF	TGTGCCTGGAGTTTGGGACCCCGCATGGTAGAGCAGTACTTC
NA	TRBV5-1	many	TRBJ2-7	CASSLASRAYEQYF	TGCGCCAGCAGCTTGGCTTCCAGGGCCTACGAGCAGTACTTC
TRBD1	TRBV6-5	NA	TRBJ2-3	CASSYQQGKDTQYF	TGTGCCAGCAGTTACCAACAGGGGAAAGATACGCAGTATTTT
NA	TRBV27	NA	TRBJ1-1	CASRSPTGGWTEAFF	TGTGCCAGCAGGTCCCCGACAGGAGGTTGGACTGAAGCTTTCTTT
NA	TRBV7-3	medium-sized	TRBJ1-2	CASSLNRDLGYTF	TGTGCCAGCAGCTTAAACAGGGACCTCGGCTACACCTTC
NA	TRBV11-1	many	TRBJ2-7	CASSLTGAGYHEQYF	TGTGCCAGCAGCTTAACTGGGGCAGGGTACCACGAGCAGTACTTC
NA	TRBV6-6	many	TRBJ1-5	CASSYSGRQFYSNQPQHF	TGTGCCAGCAGTTACTCTGGCAGGCAATTTTATAGCAATCAGCCCCAGCATTTT
NA	TRBV12-3/TRBV12-4	once	TRBJ1-6	CATTTTAGDSPLHF	TGTGCCACCACCACGACGGCGGGAGATTCACCCCTCCACTTT
NA	TRBV2	many	TRBJ2-6	CASSDVYTGANVLTF	TGTGCCAGCAGCGACGTCTATACTGGGGCCAACGTCCTGACTTTC
TRBD1	TRBV10-2	many	TRBJ1-3	CASSKGQGNTIYF	TGCGCCAGCAGTAAAGGACAGGGGAACACCATATATTTT
TRBD2	TRBV9	many	TRBJ2-2	CASTARLAGVVNTGELFF	TGTGCCAGCACCGCAAGGCTAGCGGGAGTTGTGAACACCGGGGAGCTGTTTTTT
NA	TRBV5-1	few	TRBJ2-5	CASSRGGSQETQYF	TGCGCCAGCAGCCGGGGCGGGTCCCAAGAGACCCAGTACTTC
NA	TRBV25-1	many	TRBJ2-3	CASSDWGRGYTDTQYF	TGTGCCAGCAGTGACTGGGGCAGGGGATACACAGATACGCAGTATTTT
TRBD1	TRBV4-1	many	TRBJ1-6	CASSQAEGAGSPLHF	TGCGCCAGCAGCCAAGCAGAGGGGGCAGGTTCACCCCTCCACTTT
NA	TRBV28	few	TRBJ2-5	CASSWAERAAQYF	TGTGCCAGCAGTTGGGCGGAGCGGGCGGCCCAGTACTTC
NA	TRBV3-1	few	TRBJ2-1	CASSQDLGRGYNEQFF	TGTGCCAGCAGCCAAGACCTAGGGAGAGGCTACAATGAGCAGTTCTTC
NA	TRBV29-1	NA	TRBJ2-2	CSADSPNTGELFF	TGCAGCGCCGACAGTCCGAACACCGGGGAGCTGTTTTTT
TRBD2	TRBV15	many	TRBJ2-7	CATSRDLTSGYEQYF	TGTGCCACCAGCAGAGATTTAACTAGCGGCTACGAGCAGTACTTC
TRBD1	TRBV20-1	many	TRBJ2-1	CSARYDRGRWNEQFF	TGCAGTGCTAGGTACGACAGGGGGCGCTGGAATGAGCAGTTCTTC
NA	TRBV2	many	TRBJ1-5	CASMGMGLYSNQPQHF	TGTGCCAGCATGGGGATGGGGCTCTATAGCAATCAGCCCCAGCATTTT
NA	TRBV19	NA	TRBJ2-1	CASSIDTSREIYNEQFF	TGTGCCAGTAGTATAGATACTAGCAGGGAGATCTACAATGAGCAGTTCTTC
NA	TRBV12-3/TRBV12-4	NA	TRBJ1-5	CASSPTGGQPQHF	TGTGCCAGCAGCCCGACAGGCGGTCAGCCCCAGCATTTT
TRBD2	TRBV27	NA	TRBJ2-2	CASSPGLAGAVGELFF	TGTGCCAGCAGCCCGGGACTAGCGGGAGCGGTCGGGGAGCTGTTTTTT
TRBD2	TRBV20-1	many	TRBJ2-1	CSAISGSHNEQFF	TGCAGTGCTATTAGCGGGTCCCACAATGAGCAGTTCTTC
NA	TRBV7-8	many	TRBJ2-3	CASTYRNPTDTQYF	TGTGCCAGCACGTATAGAAACCCCACAGATACGCAGTATTTT
NA	TRBV20-1	NA	TRBJ1-1	CSARGLGGRTEAFF	TGCAGTGCTAGAGGTCTCGGGGGGCGGACTGAAGCTTTCTTT
TRBD2	TRBV6-2/TRBV6-3	many	TRBJ2-7	CASTGEREFYEQYF	TGTGCCAGCACGGGAGAGCGGGAGTTCTACGAGCAGTACTTC
NA	TRBV29-1	many	TRBJ2-1	CSVVGLVYNEQFF	TGCAGCGTTGTAGGTTTAGTCTACAATGAGCAGTTCTTC
NA	TRBV6-5	many	TRBJ2-3	CASSYSMQDTDTQYF	TGTGCCAGCAGTTACTCGATGCAGGACACAGATACGCAGTATTTT
NA	TRBV2	many	TRBJ1-2	CASTRGVDYGYTF	TGTGCCAGCACTAGAGGGGTGGACTATGGCTACACCTTC